Below are 9 T cell receptor beta chains sequenced from a single sample in a study of T cell responses to AZD1222 COVID-19 vaccine. Assay used: immunoSEQ multiplex PCR; TCRdb lists only in-frame clones, some missing. The sample consists of approximately 150,000 clones, around nine tenths of them appearing once. Sequencing used peripheral blood, obtained 28 days after the second AZD1222 dose. These receptors were taken from an adult who received the AZD1222 COVID-19 vaccine.

This clone was observed a handful of times. J is TRBJ1-1 and V is TRBV6-5; D possibly corresponds to TRBD1 (6 bases). V gave up 0 bases and J gave up 8 bases, with 13 bases separating them. The CDR3 has 14 residues. From germline, CDR1 is MNHEY and CDR2 SVGAGI. CDR3 sequence (DNA): TGTGCCAGCAGTTACTCGAGGGACACAAGGGAAGCTTTCTTT. Translating gives CASSYSRDTREAFF.

This CDR3 reads CASSQEGPLAGLNTGELFF. In DNA form, the CDR3 reads TGTGCCAGCAGCCAAGAAGGCCCCCTAGCGGGTCTTAACACCGGGGAGCTGTTTTTT. The J gene is TRBJ2-2, the V gene TRBV4-2; TRBD2 aligns across 8 bases. This CDR3 contains 19 residues. In germline, CDR1 is LGHNA, CDR2 YNFKEQ. With V trimmed by 0 bases and J by 2 bases, 11 bases remained unmatched.

This clone was recorded a few times. This sequence joins TRBV5-1 and TRBJ2-3, with 8 bases lining up with TRBD1. The V gene's germline CDR1 is SGHRS and CDR2 YFSETQ. The CDR3 covers 15 residues. The J segment lost 2 bases and the V segment lost 0 bases, leaving 2 bases of the junction unmatched. In nucleotides, the CDR3 is TGCGCCAGCAGCTTGGAGGGACAGGACACAGATACGCAGTATTTT. It is translated as CASSLEGQDTDTQYF.

V is TRBV18 and J is TRBJ1-5; 11 nucleotides match TRBD1. The germline V gene has CDR1 KGHSH and CDR2 LQKENI. The CDR3 runs to 15 residues. With V trimmed by 5 bases and J by 5 bases, 5 bases remained unmatched. Written as DNA, the CDR3 is TGTGCCAGCTCAGAAGGACAGGGGGCCTATCAGCCCCAGCATTTT. Residues: CASSEGQGAYQPQHF.

The J gene is TRBJ2-1, the V gene TRBV10-2, with TRBD2 matching 11 bases. V dropped 7 bases and J dropped 0; count of bases not matched to a gene: 11. Germline values: CDR1 WSHSY, CDR2 SAAADI. This CDR3 has 18 amino acids. The CDR3: CASTSTGTSGTSYNEQFF. The CDR3 DNA reads as TGCGCCAGCACCTCAACCGGGACTAGCGGAACCTCCTACAATGAGCAGTTCTTC.

Details on this clone: One end of the junction is discordant with germline, which a read error may explain. The chain joins TRBV7-9 to TRBJ1-3; 8 bases align to TRBD1. Per germline, CDR1 SEHNR and CDR2 FQNEAQ (reference sequence). The CDR3 is made up of 12 amino acids. CDR3 residues: CASSLAGTGLFF. In DNA form, the CDR3 reads TGTGCCAGCAGCTTAGCCGGGACAGGCTTGTTCTTT.

J is TRBJ1-4 and V is TRBV5-1; TRBD1 matches at 10 bases. Per the germline V gene, CDR1 is SGHRS and CDR2 is YFSETQ. The V and J ends lost 5 bases and 7 bases, in that order; junction bases with no gene match: 2. This CDR3 is 13 amino acids long. CDR3 sequence reads: CASRGTGVEKLFF. The DNA for the CDR3 is TGCGCCAGCAGAGGGACAGGGGTTGAAAAACTGTTTTTT.

This clone was counted a single time. The chain couples TRBV19 to TRBJ2-4; TRBD1 aligns across 9 bases. The CDR3 spans 17 residues. In germline, CDR1 is LNHDA, CDR2 SQIVND (reference sequence). Trimming at V came to 7 bases and at J to 4 bases, leaving 14 bases not matched to a gene. The CDR3 spells CASTPRASGTGKNIQYF. Here the CDR3 DNA reads TGTGCCAGTACCCCCAGGGCGTCCGGGACAGGGAAAAACATTCAGTACTTC.

This chain links TRBV3-1 (or the pseudogene TRBV3-2) with TRBJ2-1; D not resolved. Germline V gives CDR1 LGHDT, CDR2 YNNKEL (reference sequence). Trimming took 0 bases from V and 4 from J, leaving 10 bases between them. This CDR3 contains 15 residues. The CDR3 here is CASSQDSSPYNEQFF. The CDR3 DNA follows: TGTGCCAGCAGCCAAGATAGTAGTCCTTACAATGAGCAGTTCTTC.